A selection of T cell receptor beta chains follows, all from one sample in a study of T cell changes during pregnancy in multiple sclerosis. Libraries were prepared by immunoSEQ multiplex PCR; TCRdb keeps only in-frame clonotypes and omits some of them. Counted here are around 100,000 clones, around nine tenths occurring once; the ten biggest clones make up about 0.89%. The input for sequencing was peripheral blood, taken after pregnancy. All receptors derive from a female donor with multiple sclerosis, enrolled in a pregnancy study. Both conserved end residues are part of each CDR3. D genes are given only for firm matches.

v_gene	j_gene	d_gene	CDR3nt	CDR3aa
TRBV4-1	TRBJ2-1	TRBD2	TGCGCCAGCAGCCAACCTACTAGCGGGGGGAATGAGCAGTTCTTC	CASSQPTSGGNEQFF
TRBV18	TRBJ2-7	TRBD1	TGTGCCAGCTCCATACAACTGGACAGGGAACAGTACTTC	CASSIQLDREQYF
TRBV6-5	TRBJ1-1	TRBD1	TGTGCCAGCAGCCCCGGGGACAGACCTAACACTGAAGCTTTCTTT	CASSPGDRPNTEAFF
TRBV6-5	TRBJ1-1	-	TGTGCCAGCAGTTACCGGTCGCGGGCAGCCAACACTGAAGCTTTCTTT	CASSYRSRAANTEAFF
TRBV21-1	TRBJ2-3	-	TGTGCCAGCCCCGAGGGGGGGGCTTGCACCACAGATACGCAGTATTTT	CASPEGGACTTDTQYF
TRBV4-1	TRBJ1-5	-	TGCGCCAGCAGCCAAGAAAGGGGCACCTTGTCCCAGCATTTT	CASSQERGTLSQHF
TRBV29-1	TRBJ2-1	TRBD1	TGCAGCGTTGAAAGGGACAGGGGTAATGAGCAGTTCTTC	CSVERDRGNEQFF
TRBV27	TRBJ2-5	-	TGTGCCAGCAGTTTAATGGGTCCCGGGGAGACCCAGTACTTC	CASSLMGPGETQYF
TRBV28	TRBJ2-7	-	TGTGCCAGCATCCACGGACAGCCCGCCTACGAGCAGTACTTC	CASIHGQPAYEQYF
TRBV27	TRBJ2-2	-	TGTGCCAGCAGTGCGGGACTGCTCACCGGGGAGCTGTTTTTT	CASSAGLLTGELFF
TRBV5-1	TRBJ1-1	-	TGCGCCAGCAGCTCTATACAGGGACCCCCTGAAGCTTTCTTT	CASSSIQGPPEAFF
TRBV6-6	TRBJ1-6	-	TGTGCCAGCAGTTACAACCGGGTCCGGGATAATTCACCCCTCCACTTT	CASSYNRVRDNSPLHF
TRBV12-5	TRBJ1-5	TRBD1	TGTGCTAGTGGTCGCGGGACAGGGGGCAATCAGCCCCAGCATTTT	CASGRGTGGNQPQHF
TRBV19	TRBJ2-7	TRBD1	TGTGCCAGTAGTCACGGAATGGGACAGGGAGATTTCTACGAGCAGTACTTC	CASSHGMGQGDFYEQYF